This TCR beta chain was sequenced during a study of regulatory T cells. Every patient with CD3G deficiency had evidence of autoimmunity. Patients aged 2 to 39 years had fewer naive T cells. Regulatory (CD25-high CD127-low) and conventional (CD25-low CD127-high) CD4+ T cells were sorted separately. Study conclusions and caveats: Hydrophobic residues at CDR3 positions 6 and 7 were enriched in conventional CD4+ T cells of CD3G-deficient patients. Patient repertoires had restricted TRB V-J pairs and skewed V and J usage, most in Tregs.

Details on this clone: Its antigen is currently unknown.

Germline values: CDR1 MNHNS, CDR2 SASEGT. This CDR3 is 17 amino acids long. V lost 4 bases and J 2 bases, leaving 20 bases between the germline ends. The PCR used 52 TRBV and 13 TRBJ primers. TCRdb's table, derived via immunoSEQ multiplex PCR, lists solely in-frame clones and lacks some. The table includes about 30,000 clones, around 92% detected once. The chain employs TRBV6-1 and TRBJ1-1; TRBD1 is a possible D gene (5 bases). Sequencing was done on a sample of conventional CD4+ T cells sorted from blood. The origin of this receptor is a person aged 18 to 35 with CD3G deficiency. The CDR3 sequence: CASSGGYGGGANTEAFF. CDR3 DNA: TGTGCCAGCAGTGGGGGGTACGGGGGAGGCGCTAACACTGAAGCTTTCTTT.